This T cell receptor beta chain was profiled in a study of blood T cell repertoires in COVID-19. Looking at the study overall: Sites across the United States, Italy and Spain contributed samples from acute and convalescent COVID-19. T cells, B-cell-depleted T cells, or PBMCs supplied cDNA or gDNA.

In the original processing: Estimates of nucleated cell counts were drawn from the amplification of reference gene primers. The repertoire was sequenced with immunoSEQ multiplex PCR; TCRdb's copy has only in-frame clones and lacks some. V, J and clone size were drawn from that table, and D and trimming were deduced from the DNA. Altogether about 250,000 clones are present, over 80% being singletons, with the ten largest covering 27%. The sequence derives from a man aged 40-49 years with acute or convalescent COVID-19. Sequencing input: peripheral blood.

CDR3 sequence reads: CASSYLSIGLAHSYEQYF. Here the CDR3 DNA reads TGTGCCAGCAGCTACCTCAGTATTGGACTAGCGCACTCCTACGAGCAGTACTTC. The chain employs TRBV7-2 and TRBJ2-7; 9 bases fit TRBD2. Per germline, CDR1 SGHTA and CDR2 FQGNSA. The CDR3 is 18 residues long. With V trimmed by 4 bases and J by 0 bases, 13 bases remained unmatched.